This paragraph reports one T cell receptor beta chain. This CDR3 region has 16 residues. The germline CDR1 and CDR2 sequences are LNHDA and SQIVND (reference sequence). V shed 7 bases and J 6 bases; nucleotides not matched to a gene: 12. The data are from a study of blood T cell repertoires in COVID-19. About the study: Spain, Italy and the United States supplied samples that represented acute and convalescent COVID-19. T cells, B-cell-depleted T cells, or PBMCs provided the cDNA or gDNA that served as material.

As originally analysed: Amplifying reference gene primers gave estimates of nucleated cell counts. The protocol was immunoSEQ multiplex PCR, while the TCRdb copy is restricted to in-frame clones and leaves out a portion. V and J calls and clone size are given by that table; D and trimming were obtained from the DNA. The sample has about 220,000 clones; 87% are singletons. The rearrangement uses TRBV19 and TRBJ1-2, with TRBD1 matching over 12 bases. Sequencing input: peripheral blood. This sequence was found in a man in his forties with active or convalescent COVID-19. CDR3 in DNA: TGTGCCAGTACCACCCTGGGACAGGGGGCTCCAAATGGCTACACCTTC. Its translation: CASTTLGQGAPNGYTF.